The 20 T cell receptor beta chains given below trace back to one sample, sequenced in a study of identical twins. TCRdb re-called the 5' RACE reads through MiXCR, storing one row per CDR3 protein. The sample has 500,000 to 600,000 distinct CDR3 sequences, less than 25% seen once. The same specimen was also included in a second study, on T cells expressing NK-cell markers.

The sample was CD4+ T cells sorted from blood. These receptor sequences come from a woman between 18 and 29 years old in good health.

The chain links TRBV5-5 to TRBJ2-4, with no clear D. V lost 4 bases and J lost 2, with 13 bases in between. The CDR3 length is 15 residues. Germline V gives CDR1 SGHKS, CDR2 YYEKEE (reference sequence). CDR3 loop: CASSPNKVTKNIQYF. In DNA, the CDR3 is TGTGCCAGCAGCCCCAATAAGGTGACCAAAAACATTCAGTACTTC.

The chain couples TRBV27 to TRBJ2-6; D possibly matches TRBD1 or TRBD2 (5 bases each). Germline V gives CDR1 MNHEY, CDR2 SMNVEV (reference sequence). V was pared by 8 bases and J by 4 bases, with 15 bases between. This CDR3 has 15 residues. CDR3 loop: CASALRGAGANVLTF. As DNA, the CDR3 is TGTGCCAGCGCCTTGAGAGGGGCCGGGGCCAACGTCCTGACTTTC.

CDR3 sequence: CSVERDTQETQYF. The DNA of the CDR3 is TGCAGCGTTGAGAGGGACACTCAAGAGACCCAGTACTTC. The rearrangement links TRBV29-1 to TRBJ2-5; the D gene is possibly TRBD1 (6 bases). This CDR3 is 13 amino acids long. Germline loops: CDR1 SQVTM, CDR2 ANQGSEA. Deletions cut 3 bases from V and 2 bases from J, with 10 bases between.

This clonotype was found once. V usage is TRBV6-1 and J usage is TRBJ1-2; no clear D gene. This CDR3 spans 14 amino acids. The V gene lost 6 bases and the J gene lost 4 bases, with 15 bases spanning the gap. Germline values: CDR1 MNHNS, CDR2 SASEGT. DNA for the CDR3: TGTGCCAGCAGCAGAGACAATATAGTCTATGGCTACACCTTC. Its translation is CASSRDNIVYGYTF.

Here the CDR3 reads CSVRGGNEKLFF. DNA for the CDR3: TGCAGCGTCCGAGGGGGAAATGAAAAACTGTTTTTT. The rearrangement uses TRBV29-1 and TRBJ1-4; weak D call: TRBD1 (6 bases). Trimming removed 6 bases at V and 5 bases at J, with 10 bases between. Per the germline V gene, CDR1 is SQVTM and CDR2 is ANQGSEA. The CDR3 covers 12 residues.

The chain uses TRBV10-3 and TRBJ2-7, with 10 bases aligning to TRBD2. The CDR3 extends over 15 amino acids. The ends lost 5 bases at V and 0 bases at J; junction bases unmatched: 4. CDR1 and CDR2 (germline): ENHRY, SYGVKD. CDR3 nucleotides: TGTGCCATCAGTACAGGGACTAGCGTCTCCTACGAGCAGTACTTC. Amino acids: CAISTGTSVSYEQYF.

This chain links TRBV11-2 with TRBJ2-3; maybe TRBD2 (6 bases). V shed 3 bases and J shed 3 bases, with 10 bases lying between them. From germline, CDR1 is SGHAT and CDR2 FQNNGV. There are 14 residues in the CDR3. The CDR3 sequence is CASSFGGMTDTQYF. For the CDR3, the DNA is TGTGCCAGCAGCTTCGGCGGGATGACAGATACGCAGTATTTT.

This clonotype occurred a few times. The chain couples TRBV20-1 to TRBJ2-3; the match to TRBD2 covers 10 bases. Trimming removed 6 bases from V and 4 bases from J; junction bases left unmatched: 10. This CDR3 region has 15 residues. The V gene's germline CDR1 is DFQATT and CDR2 SNEGSKA (reference sequence). CDR3 nucleotides: TGCAGTGCGCAGAATCTAGCGGGAGTGTCAGATACGCAGTATTTT. The encoded protein is CSAQNLAGVSDTQYF.

The chain carries TRBV12-3 or TRBV12-4 and TRBJ2-2; weak D call: TRBD1 (5 bases). CDR3 size: 15 residues. Trimming removed 6 bases from V and 6 bases from J, with 17 bases in between. DNA for the CDR3: TGTGCCAGCAGGTTAAGGGCATTGGGGCCCGGGGAGCTGTTTTTT. The encoded protein is CASRLRALGPGELFF.

The rearrangement uses TRBV20-1 and TRBJ1-1; D is uncertain. The ends were cut back, 3 bases at V and 2 bases at J, with 13 bases in the middle. The CDR3 contains 14 residues. Germline V gene sequence: CDR1 DFQATT, CDR2 SNEGSKA (reference sequence). Here the CDR3 reads CSASTQSTNTEAFF. The CDR3 DNA follows: TGCAGTGCTAGTACCCAGTCTACCAACACTGAAGCTTTCTTT.

Many counts were recorded for this clonotype. The chain combines TRBV6-1 with TRBJ1-2; D possibly corresponds to TRBD1 (6 bases). V was trimmed by 4 bases and J by 7 bases, leaving 13 bases between them. The germline CDR1 and CDR2 sequences are MNHNS and SASEGT. This CDR3 spans 13 amino acids. The DNA for the CDR3 is TGTGCCAGCAGTGCTAACAGGGTTTTTGGCTACACCTTC. Its translation is CASSANRVFGYTF.

The chain recombines TRBV2 with TRBJ2-3; 7 nucleotides match TRBD2. CDR1 and CDR2 (germline): SNHLY, FYNNEI. This CDR3 contains 14 residues. The junction had 11 bases not matched to a gene; V was cut back by 8 bases and J by 6 bases. The CDR3 region is CASQQAERGDTQYF. CDR3 DNA: TGTGCCAGCCAGCAAGCCGAGCGGGGTGATACGCAGTATTTT.

This sequence joins TRBV20-1 and TRBJ2-7; 11 bases line up with TRBD2. Germline V gives CDR1 DFQATT, CDR2 SNEGSKA (reference sequence). J was trimmed by 3 bases and V by 0 bases; bases with no gene match: 4. This CDR3 spans 15 amino acids. The CDR3 region is CSARDPTSGDYEQYF. CDR3 bases: TGCAGTGCTAGAGACCCGACTAGCGGGGACTACGAGCAGTACTTC.

This rearrangement joins TRBV6-5 to TRBJ2-7; 12 positions match TRBD2. CDR1 is MNHEY, CDR2 SVGAGI, per germline. The CDR3 covers 16 residues. The trim removed 2 bases at V and 2 bases at J, leaving 4 bases unmatched. The CDR3 nucleotides are TGTGCCAGCAGTTACCCCAGGACTAGCGGGACCTACGAGCAGTACTTC. Translated, it gives CASSYPRTSGTYEQYF.

The V and J genes are TRBV3-1 and TRBJ2-5, with no clear D. Germline V gene sequence: CDR1 LGHDT, CDR2 YNNKEL (reference sequence). Trimming shortened V by 1 base and J by 3 bases, and 6 bases separated the two germline ends. The CDR3 spans 13 residues. The CDR3 nucleotides read TGTGCCAGCAGCCAAGCTCGGGAAGAGACCCAGTACTTC. This gives the protein CASSQAREETQYF.

V and J are TRBV6-1 and TRBJ2-1, with TRBD2 as a possible D gene (6 bases). Germline loops: CDR1 MNHNS, CDR2 SASEGT. The CDR3 loop spans 13 amino acids. Trimming stripped 7 bases from V and 7 bases from J, with 14 bases between. The CDR3 loop is CASNRLVSNEQFF. The CDR3 DNA sequence: TGTGCCAGCAATAGACTAGTTAGTAATGAGCAGTTCTTC.

This clonotype was observed a handful of times. The genes are TRBV6-1 and TRBJ1-1; D possibly corresponds to TRBD1 (5 bases). Between the trimmed V and J ends, which lost 7 bases and 4 bases, there was a span of 13 bases. This CDR3 has 13 amino acids. The germline V gene encodes CDR1 MNHNS and CDR2 SASEGT. CDR3 DNA sequence: TGTGCCAGCAAGTCGCAGGGAGGCACTGAAGCTTTCTTT. Translation: CASKSQGGTEAFF.

This clonotype appeared a few times. The chain recombines TRBV15 with TRBJ2-1; TRBD2 is a possible D gene (5 bases). Trimming left V 1 base short and J 2 bases short, with 12 bases between. The length of the CDR3 is 16 residues. Germline CDR1 reads LNHNV; CDR2 reads YYDKDF (reference sequence). CDR3 loop: CATSRGAGVTYNEQFF. CDR3 in DNA: TGTGCCACCAGCAGAGGGGCCGGGGTGACCTACAATGAGCAGTTCTTC.

Only a few counts were recorded for this clonotype. The chain links TRBV7-2 to TRBJ2-7; no firm D call. The CDR3 consists of 12 residues. CDR1 is SGHTA and CDR2 is FQGNSA in the germline V gene. Trimming took off 4 bases at V and 3 bases at J, with 7 bases between the two ends. DNA for the CDR3: TGTGCCAGCAGCTCGGATGTCTACGAGCAGTACTTC. It encodes CASSSDVYEQYF.

The sample holds many counts of this clonotype. The chain has TRBV6-1 and TRBJ1-2; no firm D call. The CDR3 has 14 amino acids. Germline V gene data show CDR1 as MNHNS and CDR2 as SASEGT. V was clipped by 7 bases and J by 6 bases, with 18 bases between them. The CDR3: CASTIDPRSNGYTF. CDR3 sequence (DNA): TGTGCCAGCACGATCGACCCTCGAAGCAATGGCTACACCTTC.